The present T cell receptor (beta chain) was sequenced within a study of T cell clonality in common variable immunodeficiency. CDR1 is SGHNT, CDR2 YENEEA, per germline. There are 15 residues in the CDR3. V shed 1 base, J shed 5 bases, and the junction held 6 bases outside the gene matches. The study, taken as a whole, reports: Reportedly, TCR beta sequences from common variable immunodeficiency showed fewer deletions and N-nucleotide insertions.

The sample holds many counts of this clone. Its specificity is unknown. The CDR3 end is not reached by the read, which stops 3 residues before it; the germline J gene fills it in. Sequencing was performed with immunoSEQ multiplex PCR; in TCRdb, only in-frame clones are kept and a portion is missing. The repertoire has 25,000 to 30,000 clones, none seen only once; the ten largest take 24%. The genes are TRBV11-3 and TRBJ2-5; 8 bases are shared with TRBD1. The sequenced material came from peripheral blood mononuclear cells. The receptor's source is a human donor with common variable immunodeficiency. CDR3 residues: CASSLGVTGEETQYF. The sequenced CDR3 bases are TGTGCCAGCAGCTTAGGGGTGACAGGGGAGGAGACC.